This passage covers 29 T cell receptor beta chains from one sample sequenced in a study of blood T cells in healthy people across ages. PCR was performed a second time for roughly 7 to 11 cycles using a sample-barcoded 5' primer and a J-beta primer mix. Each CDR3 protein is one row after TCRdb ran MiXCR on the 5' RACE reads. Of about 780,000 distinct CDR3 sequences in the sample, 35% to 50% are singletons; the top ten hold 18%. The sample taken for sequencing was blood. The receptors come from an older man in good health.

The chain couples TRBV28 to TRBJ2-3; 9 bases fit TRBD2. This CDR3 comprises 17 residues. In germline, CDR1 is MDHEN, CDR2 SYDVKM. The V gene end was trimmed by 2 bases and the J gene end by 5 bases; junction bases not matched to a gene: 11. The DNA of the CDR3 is TGTGCCAGCAGTTTAATGTCTAGCGGGAATTTGGGAGATACGCAGTATTTT. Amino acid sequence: CASSLMSSGNLGDTQYF.

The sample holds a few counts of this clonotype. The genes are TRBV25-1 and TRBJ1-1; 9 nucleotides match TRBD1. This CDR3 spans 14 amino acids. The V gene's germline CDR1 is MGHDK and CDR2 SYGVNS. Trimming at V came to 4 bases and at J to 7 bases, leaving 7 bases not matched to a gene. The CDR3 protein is CASSVNRGPSEAFF. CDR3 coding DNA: TGTGCCAGCAGTGTAAACAGGGGGCCCAGTGAAGCTTTCTTT.

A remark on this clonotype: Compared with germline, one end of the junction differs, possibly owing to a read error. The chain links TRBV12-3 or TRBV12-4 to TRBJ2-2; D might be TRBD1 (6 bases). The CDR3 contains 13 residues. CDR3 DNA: TGTTCCAGCAGTGTCTACAGGGCCGGGGAGCTGTTTTTT. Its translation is CSSSVYRAGELFF.

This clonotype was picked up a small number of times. The CDR3 nucleotides read TGCAGTGCTAGATACCAAGGGGAGACCCAGTACTTC. This gives the protein CSARYQGETQYF. The chain carries TRBV20-1 and TRBJ2-5; no reliable D call. The CDR3 has 12 amino acids. Trimming stripped 2 bases from V and 5 bases from J, with 9 bases between. CDR1 and CDR2 (germline): DFQATT, SNEGSKA (reference sequence).

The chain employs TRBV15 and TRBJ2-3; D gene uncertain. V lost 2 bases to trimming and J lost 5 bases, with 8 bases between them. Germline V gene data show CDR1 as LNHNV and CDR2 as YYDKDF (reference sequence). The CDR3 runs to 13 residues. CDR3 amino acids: CATSRSRGDTQYF. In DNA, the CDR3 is TGTGCCACCAGCAGATCCCGCGGAGATACGCAGTATTTT.

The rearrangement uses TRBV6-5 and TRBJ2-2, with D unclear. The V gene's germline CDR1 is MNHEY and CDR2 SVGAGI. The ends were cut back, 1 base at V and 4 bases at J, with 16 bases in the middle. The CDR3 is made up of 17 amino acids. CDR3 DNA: TGTGCCAGCAGTTACTACCTGAATTACGGTTCCACCGGGGAGCTGTTTTTT. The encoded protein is CASSYYLNYGSTGELFF.

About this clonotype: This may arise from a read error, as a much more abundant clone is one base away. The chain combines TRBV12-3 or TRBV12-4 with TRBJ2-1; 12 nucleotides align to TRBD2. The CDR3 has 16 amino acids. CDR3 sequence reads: CAGSLASGRVGNEQFF. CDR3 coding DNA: TGTGCCGGCAGTTTGGCTAGCGGGAGGGTCGGCAATGAGCAGTTCTTC.

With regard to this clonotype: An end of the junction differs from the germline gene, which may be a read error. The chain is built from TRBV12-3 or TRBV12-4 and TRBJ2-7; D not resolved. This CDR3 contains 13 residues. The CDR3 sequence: CAGSPSRTYEQYF. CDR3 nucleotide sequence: TGTGCCGGCAGTCCCAGCAGGACCTACGAGCAGTACTTC.

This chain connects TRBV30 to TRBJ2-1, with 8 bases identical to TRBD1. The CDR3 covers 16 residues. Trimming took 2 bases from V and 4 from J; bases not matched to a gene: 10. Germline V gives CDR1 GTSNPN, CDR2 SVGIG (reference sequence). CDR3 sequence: CAWSFWTGSEYNEQFF. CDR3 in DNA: TGTGCCTGGAGTTTTTGGACAGGGAGTGAATACAATGAGCAGTTCTTC.

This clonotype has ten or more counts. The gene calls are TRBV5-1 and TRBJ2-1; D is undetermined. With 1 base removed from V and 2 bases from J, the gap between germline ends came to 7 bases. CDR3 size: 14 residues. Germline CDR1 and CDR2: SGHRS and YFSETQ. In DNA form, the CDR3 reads TGCGCCAGCAGCTTGTACGGCACCTACAATGAGCAGTTCTTC. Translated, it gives CASSLYGTYNEQFF.

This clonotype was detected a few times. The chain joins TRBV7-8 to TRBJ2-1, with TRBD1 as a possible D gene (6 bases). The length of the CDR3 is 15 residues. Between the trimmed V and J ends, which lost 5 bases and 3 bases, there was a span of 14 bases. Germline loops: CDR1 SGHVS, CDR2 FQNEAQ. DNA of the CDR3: TGTGCCAGCAGCGCATCACAGGGATTCTACAATGAGCAGTTCTTC. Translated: CASSASQGFYNEQFF.

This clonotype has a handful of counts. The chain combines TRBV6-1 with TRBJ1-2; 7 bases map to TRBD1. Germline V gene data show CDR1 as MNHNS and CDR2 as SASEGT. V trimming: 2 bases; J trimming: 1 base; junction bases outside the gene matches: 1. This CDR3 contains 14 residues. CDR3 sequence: CASSEYRGNYGYTF. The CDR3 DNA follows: TGTGCCAGCAGTGAATACAGGGGTAACTATGGCTACACCTTC.

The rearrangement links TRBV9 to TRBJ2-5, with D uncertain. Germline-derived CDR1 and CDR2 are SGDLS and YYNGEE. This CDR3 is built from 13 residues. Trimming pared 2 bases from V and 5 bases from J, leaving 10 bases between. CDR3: CASSVPPSETQYF. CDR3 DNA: TGTGCCAGCAGCGTGCCTCCCTCGGAGACCCAGTACTTC.

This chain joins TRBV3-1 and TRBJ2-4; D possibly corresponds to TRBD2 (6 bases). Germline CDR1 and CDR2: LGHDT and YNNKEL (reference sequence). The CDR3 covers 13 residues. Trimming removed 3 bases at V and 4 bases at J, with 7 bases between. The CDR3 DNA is TGTGCCAGCAGCCATGGGGGGAAAAACATTCAGTACTTC. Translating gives CASSHGGKNIQYF. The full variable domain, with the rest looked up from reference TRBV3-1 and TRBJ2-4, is DTAVSQTPKYLVTQMGNDKSIKCEQNLGHDTMYWYKQDSKKFLKIMFSYNNKELIINETVPNRFSPKSPDKAHLNLHINSLELGDSAVYFCASSHGGKNIQYFGAGTRLSVL.

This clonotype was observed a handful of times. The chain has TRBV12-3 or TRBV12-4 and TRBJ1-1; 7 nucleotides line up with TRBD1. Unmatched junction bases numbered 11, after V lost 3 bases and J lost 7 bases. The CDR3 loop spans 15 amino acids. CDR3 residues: CASSLNPGTDFEAFF. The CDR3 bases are TGTGCCAGCAGTTTGAACCCCGGGACAGACTTTGAAGCTTTCTTT.

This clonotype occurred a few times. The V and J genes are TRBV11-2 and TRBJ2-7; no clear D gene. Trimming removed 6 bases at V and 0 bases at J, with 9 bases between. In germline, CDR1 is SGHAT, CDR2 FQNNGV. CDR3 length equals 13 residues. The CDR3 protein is CASRGWASYEQYF. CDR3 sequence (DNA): TGTGCCAGCAGGGGTTGGGCCTCCTACGAGCAGTACTTC.

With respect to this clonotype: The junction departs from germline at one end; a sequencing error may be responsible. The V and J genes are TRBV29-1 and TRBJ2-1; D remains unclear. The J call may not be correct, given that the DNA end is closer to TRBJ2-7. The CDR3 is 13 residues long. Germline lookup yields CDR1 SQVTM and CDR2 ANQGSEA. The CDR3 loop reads CGVEVLTYNEQYF. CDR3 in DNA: TGCGGCGTTGAAGTTTTAACCTACAATGAGCAGTACTTC.

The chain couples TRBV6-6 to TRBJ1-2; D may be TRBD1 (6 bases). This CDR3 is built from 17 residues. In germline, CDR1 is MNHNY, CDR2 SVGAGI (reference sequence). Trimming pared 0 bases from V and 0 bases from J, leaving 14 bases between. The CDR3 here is CASSYSGGRISNYGYTF. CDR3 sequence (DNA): TGTGCCAGCAGTTACTCGGGGGGGCGAATCTCTAACTATGGCTACACCTTC.

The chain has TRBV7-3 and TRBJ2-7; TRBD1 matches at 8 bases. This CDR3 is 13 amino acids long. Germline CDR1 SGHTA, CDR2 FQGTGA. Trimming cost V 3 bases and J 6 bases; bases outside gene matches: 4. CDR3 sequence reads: CASSFDRGGEQYF. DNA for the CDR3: TGTGCCAGCAGCTTCGACAGGGGAGGCGAGCAGTACTTC.

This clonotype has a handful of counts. DNA of the CDR3: TGTGCCAGCAGTTCCCCGCAGTTGAGCTCCTACAATGAGCAGTTCTTC. It codes for CASSSPQLSSYNEQFF. This rearrangement joins TRBV6-5 to TRBJ2-1; D is undetermined. The V and J ends lost 4 bases and 0 bases respectively, with 13 bases between them. CDR3 length equals 16 residues. Per the germline V gene, CDR1 is MNHEY and CDR2 is SVGAGI.

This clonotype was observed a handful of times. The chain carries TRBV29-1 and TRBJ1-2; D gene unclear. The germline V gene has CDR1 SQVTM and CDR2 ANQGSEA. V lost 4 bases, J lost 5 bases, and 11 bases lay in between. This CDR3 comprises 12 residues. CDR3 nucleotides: TGCAGCGTTGTCTCCTCGCGTTATGGCTACACCTTC. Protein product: CSVVSSRYGYTF.

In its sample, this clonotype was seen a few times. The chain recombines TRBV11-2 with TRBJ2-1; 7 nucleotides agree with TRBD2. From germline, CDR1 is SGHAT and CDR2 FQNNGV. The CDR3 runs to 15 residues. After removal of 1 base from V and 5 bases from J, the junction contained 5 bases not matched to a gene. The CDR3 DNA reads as TGTGCCAGCAGCTTAGCGGGGGGAGTGAACAATGAGCAGTTCTTC. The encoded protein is CASSLAGGVNNEQFF.

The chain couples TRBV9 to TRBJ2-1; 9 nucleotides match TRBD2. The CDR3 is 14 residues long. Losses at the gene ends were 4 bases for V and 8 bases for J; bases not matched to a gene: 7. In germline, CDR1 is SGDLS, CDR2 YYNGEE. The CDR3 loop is CASSPGTSRHEQFF. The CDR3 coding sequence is TGTGCCAGCAGCCCCGGGACTAGCCGCCATGAGCAGTTCTTC. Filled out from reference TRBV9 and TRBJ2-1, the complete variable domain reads DSGVTQTPKHLITATGQRVTLRCSPRSGDLSVYWYQQSLDQGLQFLIQYYNGEERAKGNILERFSAQQFPDLHSELNLSSLELGDSALYFCASSPGTSRHEQFFGPGTRLTVL.

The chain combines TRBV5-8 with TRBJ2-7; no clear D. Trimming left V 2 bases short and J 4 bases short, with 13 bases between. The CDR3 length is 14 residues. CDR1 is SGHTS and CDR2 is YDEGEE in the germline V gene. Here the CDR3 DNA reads TGTGCCAGCAGCTTCGCAGGATACCCTTACGAGCAGTACTTC. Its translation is CASSFAGYPYEQYF.

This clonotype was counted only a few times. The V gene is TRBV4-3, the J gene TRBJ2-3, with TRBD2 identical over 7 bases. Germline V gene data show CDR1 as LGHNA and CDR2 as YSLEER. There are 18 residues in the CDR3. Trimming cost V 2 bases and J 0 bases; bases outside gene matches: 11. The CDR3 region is CASSQLLPSGTSTDTQYF. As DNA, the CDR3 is TGCGCCAGCAGCCAACTTCTCCCTAGCGGTACTAGCACAGATACGCAGTATTTT.

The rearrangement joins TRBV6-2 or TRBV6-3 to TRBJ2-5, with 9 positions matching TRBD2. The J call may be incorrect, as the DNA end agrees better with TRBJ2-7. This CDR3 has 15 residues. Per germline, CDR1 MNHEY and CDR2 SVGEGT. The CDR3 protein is CASTVAGEATYEQYF. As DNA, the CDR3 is TGTGCCAGCACCGTAGCGGGGGAAGCCACCTACGAGCAGTACTTC.

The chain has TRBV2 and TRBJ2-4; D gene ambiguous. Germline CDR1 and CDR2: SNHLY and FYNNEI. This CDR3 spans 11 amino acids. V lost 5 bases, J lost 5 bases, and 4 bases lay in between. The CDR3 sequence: CASSRENIQYF. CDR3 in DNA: TGTGCCAGCAGTAGAGAAAACATTCAGTACTTC.

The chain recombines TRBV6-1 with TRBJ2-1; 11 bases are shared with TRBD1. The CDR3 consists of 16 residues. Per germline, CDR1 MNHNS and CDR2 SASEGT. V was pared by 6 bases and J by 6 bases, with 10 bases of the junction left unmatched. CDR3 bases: TGTGCCAGCAGGACGGACAGGGGGCTTGTGTTCAATGAGCAGTTCTTC. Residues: CASRTDRGLVFNEQFF.

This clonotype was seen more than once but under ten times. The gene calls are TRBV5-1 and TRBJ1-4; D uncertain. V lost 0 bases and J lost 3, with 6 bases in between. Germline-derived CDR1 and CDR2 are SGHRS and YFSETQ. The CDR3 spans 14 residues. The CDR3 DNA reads TGCGCCAGCAGCTTGGGCCAGTCTAATGAAAAACTGTTTTTT. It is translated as CASSLGQSNEKLFF.